This entry concerns a single TCR beta chain. V shed 3 bases, J shed 4 bases, and the junction held 10 bases outside the gene matches. Per germline, CDR1 SEHNR and CDR2 FQNEAQ (reference sequence). CDR3 size: 18 residues. While infection was still active, Seattle patients were enrolled and then followed longitudinally. Assay: immunoSEQ multiplex PCR; the TCRdb copy retains only in-frame clones and omits some. The sample records 200,000 to 250,000 clones, more than 75% being singletons. This sample was included in a study of blood T cell repertoires in COVID-19. Study details: Whether acute or convalescent, the COVID-19 samples came from the United States, Italy and Spain. PBMCs, B-cell-depleted T cells, or T cells provided the cDNA or gDNA that made up the material.

Sequenced: peripheral blood. The rearrangement uses TRBV7-9 and TRBJ2-6, with 9 bases identical to TRBD1. The clonotype was recovered from a woman over 75 with COVID-19, enrolled during active disease. The DNA for the CDR3 is TGTGCCAGCAGCTTGGACAGGGGAATTAGGTCCGGGGCCAACGTCCTGACTTTC. Encoded protein: CASSLDRGIRSGANVLTF.